Below are 20 T cell receptor beta chains sequenced from a single sample in a study of T cells in Graves' hyperthyroidism and ophthalmopathy. The TCR beta CDR3 regions underwent amplification using RNA transcripts as the source. The HTBI primer set drove a first-round RT-PCR of the TCR CDR3. TCRdb itself ran the multiplex PCR reads through MiXCR, one entry per CDR3 protein. The sample has about 380,000 distinct CDR3 sequences, about 15% seen once. The sequencing sample was made of blood. Receptors originate from a woman aged 60-75 years with Graves' hyperthyroidism.

This clonotype was found many times. This chain links TRBV5-1 with TRBJ2-3; D uncertain. V was cut by 5 bases and J by 3 bases, with 19 bases left in between. The CDR3 contains 16 residues. Germline lookup yields CDR1 SGHRS and CDR2 YFSETQ. The DNA of the CDR3 is TGCGCCAGCAGTCCCCGTACTGAGTTCTGGACAGATACGCAGTATTTT. Translation gives CASSPRTEFWTDTQYF.

This clonotype was detected ten times or more. The CDR3 nucleotides are TGCGCCAGCTCCCCCGGGGGAAGCGAAAGCAATCAGCCCCAGCATTTT. This sequence encodes CASSPGGSESNQPQHF. The J gene is TRBJ1-5, the V gene TRBV5-1; a possible D gene is TRBD1 (5 bases). CDR1 and CDR2 from the germline V gene are SGHRS and YFSETQ. The CDR3 totals 16 residues. The germline V and J ends were trimmed by 7 bases and 1 base, with 18 bases remaining between them.

This clonotype was seen at least ten times. The chain is built from TRBV11-2 and TRBJ2-2; 12 positions agree with TRBD2. This CDR3 is 16 amino acids long. Germline trimming cut 4 bases from V and 7 bases from J; bases unmatched to any gene: 7. CDR1 and CDR2 from the germline V gene are SGHAT and FQNNGV. The CDR3 loop is CASSSLAGGLNGELFF. In DNA form, the CDR3 reads TGTGCCAGCAGCTCGCTAGCGGGAGGGCTAAACGGGGAGCTGTTTTTT.

This clonotype has only a few counts. The rearrangement joins TRBV19 to TRBJ2-4, with a possible D match to TRBD1 (6 bases). Germline V gene lookup returns CDR1 LNHDA and CDR2 SQIVND (reference sequence). Trimming stripped 5 bases from V and 8 bases from J, with 10 bases between. The CDR3 has 12 amino acids. The CDR3 spells CASSVNRDIQYF. The DNA of the CDR3 is TGTGCCAGTAGTGTCAACAGGGACATTCAGTACTTC.

This clonotype was detected many times. The chain couples TRBV7-3 to TRBJ2-3; 10 positions match TRBD2. Germline CDR1 is SGHTA and CDR2 is FQGTGA. The CDR3 runs to 16 residues. V lost 4 bases to trimming and J lost 2 bases; unmatched junction nucleotides: 6. For the CDR3, the DNA is TGTGCCAGCAGCTCTCGGACTAGCGGTCACACAGATACGCAGTATTTT. Translating it yields CASSSRTSGHTDTQYF.

This clonotype was counted at least ten times. V is TRBV12-3 or TRBV12-4 and J is TRBJ2-3; 8 nucleotides match TRBD1. The CDR3 has 16 amino acids. Unmatched junction bases numbered 7, after V lost 4 bases and J lost 1 base. CDR3 residues: CASSSGQGWGTDTQYF. CDR3 nucleotide sequence: TGTGCCAGCAGTTCCGGACAGGGTTGGGGCACAGATACGCAGTATTTT.

The chain uses TRBV20-1 and TRBJ2-1, with TRBD2 matching 7 bases. The CDR3 contains 14 residues. V shed 3 bases, J shed 0 bases, and the junction held 2 bases outside the gene matches. Germline values: CDR1 DFQATT, CDR2 SNEGSKA (reference sequence). The CDR3 bases are TGCAGTGCTAGGCGCGGGAGCTCCTACAATGAGCAGTTCTTC. Protein product: CSARRGSSYNEQFF.

This clonotype was detected many times. The chain recombines TRBV24-1 with TRBJ2-2; 7 bases match TRBD2. Unmatched junction bases numbered 6, after V lost 2 bases and J lost 7 bases. This CDR3 is built from 15 residues. Germline V gene data show CDR1 as KGHDR and CDR2 as SFDVKD. CDR3 nucleotide sequence: TGTGCCACCAGTGATTACAGCGGGATTAACGGGGAGCTGTTTTTT. Amino acids: CATSDYSGINGELFF.

This clonotype was observed at least ten times. The chain recombines TRBV29-1 with TRBJ2-2, with TRBD2 matching over 13 bases. This CDR3 has 14 amino acids. V trimming: 6 bases; J trimming: 7 bases; junction bases outside the gene matches: 5. CDR1 SQVTM and CDR2 ANQGSEA come from the germline V gene. The chain's CDR3 is CSVGLAGVIGELFF. The CDR3 DNA sequence: TGCAGCGTAGGACTAGCGGGAGTTATCGGGGAGCTGTTTTTT.

This clonotype has ten or more counts. The V gene is TRBV11-2, the J gene TRBJ1-2; D ambiguous. V was trimmed by 0 bases and J by 7 bases, leaving 18 bases between them. This CDR3 spans 16 amino acids. Germline CDR1 is SGHAT and CDR2 is FQNNGV. CDR3 loop: CASSLDANGWVAGYTF. In DNA, the CDR3 is TGTGCCAGCAGCTTAGATGCCAACGGGTGGGTAGCTGGCTACACCTTC.

This clonotype was seen a few times. The chain has TRBV20-1 and TRBJ2-7; 9 nucleotides line up with TRBD2. There are 13 residues in the CDR3. Germline values: CDR1 DFQATT, CDR2 SNEGSKA (reference sequence). V was pared by 5 bases and J by 5 bases, with 7 bases of the junction left unmatched. CDR3 loop: CSAYRGTSHEQYF. Written as DNA, the CDR3 is TGCAGTGCTTATCGGGGGACTAGCCACGAGCAGTACTTC.

This clonotype was counted at least ten times. J is TRBJ1-2 and V is TRBV7-9; maybe TRBD1 (6 bases). This CDR3 is built from 15 residues. The germline V and J ends were trimmed by 1 base and 5 bases, with 14 bases remaining between them. Germline values: CDR1 SEHNR, CDR2 FQNEAQ (reference sequence). The CDR3 sequence: CASSLGSGASYGYTF. The CDR3 bases are TGTGCCAGCAGCTTAGGGTCGGGGGCCTCTTATGGCTACACCTTC.

This clonotype has a count of ten or more. The V call is TRBV6-1, the J call TRBJ2-7, with a tentative D call TRBD2 (6 bases). CDR1 is MNHNS, CDR2 SASEGT, per germline. The CDR3 runs to 13 residues. Trimming took 4 bases from V and 3 from J, leaving 10 bases between them. The CDR3 sequence: CASSGDSYYEQYF. CDR3 nucleotide sequence: TGTGCCAGCAGTGGGGACTCCTACTACGAGCAGTACTTC.

This clonotype appeared many times. The chain employs TRBV6-2 or TRBV6-3 and TRBJ2-3; 8 nucleotides agree with TRBD2. Germline CDR1 is MNHEY and CDR2 is SVGEGT. Trimming removed 5 bases from V and 0 bases from J; junction bases left unmatched: 13. The CDR3 runs 18 residues. CDR3 nucleotide sequence: TGTGCCAGCAGTATCGGACTAGCCCCTCGACTTAGCACAGATACGCAGTATTTT. Its translation: CASSIGLAPRLSTDTQYF.

As regards this clonotype: A read error is possible here, since a much larger clone lies one base away. This is likely a read error, given that the CDR3 carries no conserved phenylalanine or tryptophan at its end. The chain uses TRBV6-1 and TRBJ2-7; TRBD1 matches 8 bases. The germline gives CDR1 MNHNS, CDR2 SASEGT. Losses at the gene ends were 8 bases for V and 1 base for J; bases not matched to a gene: 13. The CDR3 has 16 residues. DNA for the CDR3: TGTGCCAGCCTCCCGGTATGCAGGGGGCCATCCTACGAGCAGTACTTA. Translation gives CASLPVCRGPSYEQYL.

This clonotype has a handful of counts. The CDR3 nucleotides read TGCGCCAGCAGCTCGGGACGGATCCGCACAGATACGCAGTATTTT. Protein product: CASSSGRIRTDTQYF. This chain joins TRBV5-1 and TRBJ2-3; D assignment may be TRBD1 or TRBD2 (5 bases each). Per the germline V gene, CDR1 is SGHRS and CDR2 is YFSETQ. V was pared by 3 bases and J by 1 base, with 12 bases between. The CDR3 totals 15 residues. Full variable domain (outside the CDR3, taken from reference TRBV5-1 and TRBJ2-3): KAGVTQTPRYLIKTRGQQVTLSCSPISGHRSVSWYQQTPGQGLQFLFEYFSETQRNKGNFPGRFSGRQFSNSRSEMNVSTLELGDSALYLCASSSGRIRTDTQYFGPGTRLTVL.

In its sample, this clonotype was seen many times. The CDR3 sequence: CASSPSGMNGYTF. The DNA of the CDR3 is TGTGCCAGCAGCCCAAGTGGAATGAATGGCTACACCTTC. The V call is TRBV7-9, the J call TRBJ1-2; D is uncertain. The germline CDR1 and CDR2 sequences are SEHNR and FQNEAQ (reference sequence). Trimming pared 5 bases from V and 6 bases from J, leaving 13 bases between. The CDR3 has 13 amino acids.

This clonotype was seen many times. This chain uses TRBV7-6 with TRBJ1-2; D is uncertain. Germline values: CDR1 SGHVS, CDR2 FNYEAQ. Deletions cut 6 bases from V and 6 bases from J, with 14 bases between. The CDR3 extends over 13 amino acids. The CDR3 loop is CASSHAGTHGYTF. CDR3 bases: TGTGCCAGCAGTCACGCAGGTACCCATGGCTACACCTTC.

The sample holds many counts of this clonotype. The CDR3 protein is CASSQDRANRPPYGYTF. In DNA form, the CDR3 reads TGTGCCAGCAGCCAAGATAGAGCTAACAGGCCCCCCTATGGCTACACCTTC. The chain carries TRBV3-1 and TRBJ1-2, with a possible D match to TRBD1 (5 bases). The CDR3 covers 17 residues. CDR1 is LGHDT and CDR2 is YNNKEL in the germline V gene (reference sequence). Deletions cut 0 bases from V and 4 bases from J, with 18 bases between.

This clonotype was observed many times. The gene calls are TRBV15 and TRBJ2-5; 9 bases agree with TRBD2. The CDR3 spans 15 residues. V was pared by 3 bases and J by 5 bases, with 7 bases of the junction left unmatched. Germline V gene data show CDR1 as LNHNV and CDR2 as YYDKDF (reference sequence). The CDR3 here is CATSSRYTSGETQYF. CDR3 DNA sequence: TGTGCCACCAGCAGCAGATATACTAGCGGGGAGACCCAGTACTTC.